This TCR beta chain was documented in a study of T cell responses to AZD1222 COVID-19 vaccine. The overall study: Second-dose groups at about 4 or about 12 weeks were pooled.

Some clones are missing from TCRdb's copy, which holds only in-frame ones; the method was immunoSEQ multiplex PCR. The profile shows around 97,000 clones, 91% of them singletons. The CDR3 runs 15 residues. Germline V gene lookup returns CDR1 MNHEY and CDR2 SVGAGI. J gave up 2 bases and V 6 bases, and 9 bases lay outside the gene matches. The starting material was peripheral blood, obtained on day 0 of AZD1222 vaccination. The rearrangement links TRBV6-5 to TRBJ2-7, with 8 bases fitting TRBD1. The receptor was isolated from an adult in good health. The CDR3 here is CASRLYGQGPYEQYF. Here the CDR3 DNA reads TGTGCCAGCAGACTTTATGGACAGGGCCCCTACGAGCAGTACTTC.